These 10 T cell receptor beta chains were sequenced from one sample in a study of cytomegalovirus exposure and HLA in healthy donors (TCRdb year 2017). The library was built by means of the immunoSEQ multiplex PCR assay. The multiplex PCR relied on a mix of 60 forward primers for TCR Vbeta segments and 13 reverse primers for TCR Jbeta segments. Sourced from immuneACCESS, this table was stored by TCRdb with only in-frame sequences that have V and J called. A share of the clones is absent; for the studies checked, an unresolved V gene accounts for under half, and the remainder has no known explanation. Within this sample are about 110,000 clones, with 60% to 80% of them counted one time only. Of the sample, roughly 2.6% falls within the top ten clones. Sequencing used PBMCs. Receptors were obtained from a man aged 45-65 years in good health and CMV-seropositive.

The chain carries TRBV6-5 and TRBJ2-2, with 7 positions matching TRBD1. Germline trimming cut 2 bases from V and 7 bases from J; bases unmatched to any gene: 10. The CDR3 has 16 amino acids. CDR1 and CDR2 from the germline V gene are MNHEY and SVGAGI. This chain's CDR3 is CASSYPARTGSGELFF. The DNA for the CDR3 is TGTGCCAGCAGTTACCCCGCGCGGACAGGAAGCGGGGAGCTGTTTTTT.

This clone was counted a single time. The chain combines TRBV5-1 with TRBJ2-3; TRBD2 agrees at 7 bases. CDR3 size: 15 residues. V shed 7 bases, J shed 4 bases, and the junction held 12 bases outside the gene matches. Germline V lookup: CDR1 SGHRS, CDR2 YFSETQ. Here the CDR3 reads CASGPGGSGADTQYF. CDR3 nucleotide sequence: TGCGCCAGCGGGCCTGGCGGGAGTGGCGCAGATACGCAGTATTTT.

The CDR3 reads CASSQAGLGGDQPQHF. CDR3 nucleotides: TGCGCCAGCAGCCAAGCTGGGTTAGGGGGGGATCAGCCCCAGCATTTT. This rearrangement joins TRBV4-1 to TRBJ1-5; D might be TRBD1 (6 bases). V was clipped by 1 base and J by 5 bases, with 15 bases between them. Germline V gene data show CDR1 as MGHRA and CDR2 as YSYEKL. The CDR3 is 16 amino acids.

The chain has TRBV27 and TRBJ2-1; TRBD1 matches 9 bases. Losses at the gene ends were 4 bases for V and 5 bases for J; bases not matched to a gene: 6. Germline V CDR1 and CDR2: MNHEY, SMNVEV (reference sequence). The CDR3 has 15 amino acids. The CDR3 DNA reads as TGTGCCAGCAGTTGGGACAGGGCTCCCAACAATGAGCAGTTCTTC. Residues: CASSWDRAPNNEQFF.

In its sample, this clone was seen a few times. This sequence joins TRBV10-3 and TRBJ2-1, with 7 bases lining up with TRBD1. The CDR3 spans 16 residues. The germline V gene encodes CDR1 ENHRY and CDR2 SYGVKD. V trimming: 2 bases; J trimming: 0 bases; junction bases outside the gene matches: 4. In DNA form, the CDR3 reads TGTGCCATCAGTGAGGACAGGGACGGCTCCTACAATGAGCAGTTCTTC. Amino acids: CAISEDRDGSYNEQFF.

This clone was counted a few times. V gene TRBV15 combines with J gene TRBJ1-5, with D possibly TRBD1 on 5 matching bases. Trimming shortened V by 5 bases and J by 6 bases, and 14 bases separated the two germline ends. CDR3 size: 14 residues. Per the germline V gene, CDR1 is LNHNV and CDR2 is YYDKDF (reference sequence). CDR3 sequence: CATSPQGAAQPQHF. CDR3 in DNA: TGTGCCACCAGCCCTCAGGGTGCGGCTCAGCCCCAGCATTTT.

This clone was found a few times. The chain is built from TRBV18 and TRBJ2-4; D might be TRBD2 (6 bases). Germline loops: CDR1 KGHSH, CDR2 LQKENI. V shed 3 bases and J shed 5 bases, with 14 bases lying between them. There are 15 residues in the CDR3. Here the CDR3 reads CASSPRIGTQNIQYF. CDR3 in DNA: TGTGCCAGCTCACCCAGGATCGGGACTCAAAACATTCAGTACTTC.

V is TRBV4-1 and J is TRBJ2-1, with D possibly being TRBD2 (6 bases). Looked up from germline, CDR1 is MGHRA and CDR2 is YSYEKL. The V gene lost 4 bases and the J gene lost 7 bases, with 23 bases spanning the gap. The CDR3 totals 17 residues. The CDR3 DNA reads TGCGCCAGCAGCCGGAGCCGAGGCGGGATGGCCAAAAATGAGCAGTTCTTC. This sequence encodes CASSRSRGGMAKNEQFF.

This rearrangement joins TRBV5-6 to TRBJ1-5; D remains unclear. Trimming stripped 0 bases from V and 7 bases from J, with 11 bases between. The CDR3 has 14 residues. Germline values: CDR1 SGHDT, CDR2 YYEEEE. CDR3 protein: CASSLGAGKQPQHF. The CDR3 DNA reads TGTGCCAGCAGCTTGGGGGCGGGAAAACAGCCCCAGCATTTT.

This clone was counted a single time. V usage is TRBV2 and J usage is TRBJ2-7; possible D gene TRBD1, 6 bases. Germline V gene lookup returns CDR1 SNHLY and CDR2 FYNNEI. V shed 4 bases and J shed 3 bases, with 13 bases lying between them. This CDR3 is built from 14 residues. CDR3 amino acids: CASSATGLGYEQYF. The CDR3 DNA is TGTGCCAGCAGTGCTACAGGGTTAGGCTACGAGCAGTACTTC.